This T cell receptor beta chain came from a study of blood T cell repertoires in COVID-19. Study-level information: Sites across the United States, Italy and Spain contributed samples from acute and convalescent COVID-19.

The ends were cut back, 3 bases at V and 4 bases at J, with 6 bases in the middle. The germline V gene encodes CDR1 SNHLY and CDR2 FYNNEI. The CDR3 runs to 13 residues. In the study's own analysis: Amplification from reference gene primers served as the basis for estimated nucleated cell counts. Using immunoSEQ multiplex PCR, the repertoire was profiled, and TCRdb retains in-frame clones only, with some absent. V, J and clone size were drawn from that table, and D and trimming were deduced from the DNA. The sample has approximately 70,000 clones, 80% to 90% seen once; the top ten hold approximately 6.7%.

This sequence originates from a woman older than 75 with active COVID-19. The specimen sequenced was peripheral blood. The chain is built from TRBV2 and TRBJ2-2; perhaps TRBD1 as D (6 bases). Here the CDR3 reads CASSDRGTGELFF. For the CDR3, the DNA is TGTGCCAGCAGTGACAGGGGCACCGGGGAGCTGTTTTTT. Full variable domain (missing parts from reference TRBV2 and TRBJ2-2): EPEVTQTPSHQVTQMGQEVILRCVPISNHLYFYWYRQILGQKVEFLVSFYNNEISEKSEIFDDQFSVERPDGSNFTLKIRSTKLEDSAMYFCASSDRGTGELFFGEGSRLTVL.